What follows are 17 T cell receptor beta chains derived from one specimen sequenced in a study of stem cell transplantation in POMP-related autoinflammatory disease (dated by TCRdb to the early 2020s). The time point label, read with the paper, signifies: after hematopoietic stem cell transplant. Libraries came from the immunoSEQ multiplex PCR assay. What TCRdb holds here is the immuneACCESS table cut down to in-frame rearrangements. Part of the clones is not present; checked against another copy, under half of the missing clones reflect an unresolved V gene, and the others are unexplained. Counted in this sample were roughly 68,000 clones; approximately 91% of them appeared once. The top ten clonotypes cover 0.6% to 0.8% of the sample. This specimen consisted of CD4+ T cells from PBMCs, obtained after stem cell transplantation. The receptors were gathered from a human patient with POMP-related autoinflammation and immune dysregulation (PRAID). Some T cells may derive from the graft donor when a transplant has been performed.

The genes are TRBV7-9 and TRBJ2-5; D is perhaps TRBD1 (6 bases). CDR1 is SEHNR, CDR2 FQNEAQ, per germline (reference sequence). The V gene lost 1 base and the J gene lost 8 bases, with 14 bases spanning the gap. The CDR3 extends over 14 amino acids. The CDR3 region has the DNA TGTGCCAGCAGCTTAGAGTCCCCAGGGACAACCCAGTACTTC. Protein: CASSLESPGTTQYF.

The CDR3 here is CASSSGQPSGQPQHF. The DNA of the CDR3 is TGTGCCAGCAGTTCGGGACAGCCCTCGGGTCAGCCCCAGCATTTT. This sequence joins TRBV6-5 and TRBJ1-5; 7 positions match TRBD1. V dropped 4 bases and J dropped 6; count of bases not matched to a gene: 9. The CDR3 runs 15 residues. Per germline, CDR1 MNHEY and CDR2 SVGAGI.

The chain couples TRBV5-6 to TRBJ1-2, with TRBD1 matching 8 bases. The germline gives CDR1 SGHDT, CDR2 YYEEEE. The CDR3 has 14 residues. V dropped 2 bases and J dropped 4; count of bases not matched to a gene: 4. CDR3: CASSLAGGSYGYTF. The CDR3 bases are TGTGCCAGCAGCTTAGCAGGGGGCAGCTATGGCTACACCTTC. Complete variable domain (other parts from reference TRBV5-6 and TRBJ1-2): DAGVTQSPTHLIKTRGQQVTLRCSPKSGHDTVSWYQQALGQGPQFIFQYYEEEERQRGNFPDRFSGHQFPNYSSELNVNALLLGDSALYLCASSLAGGSYGYTFGSGTRLTVV.

This sequence joins TRBV27 and TRBJ1-6; possible D gene TRBD1, 5 bases. The CDR3 is made up of 12 amino acids. V dropped 4 bases and J dropped 10 bases, with 8 bases sitting between them. Germline lookup yields CDR1 MNHEY and CDR2 SMNVEV (reference sequence). In DNA form, the CDR3 reads TGTGCCAGCAGTTCAGGGAGATCACCCCTCCACTTT. Translated: CASSSGRSPLHF.

The chain is built from TRBV6-5 and TRBJ2-2; possibly TRBD1 for D (7 bases). This CDR3 contains 13 residues. Germline V gene data show CDR1 as MNHEY and CDR2 as SVGAGI. V was clipped by 7 bases and J by 6 bases, with 12 bases between them. CDR3 nucleotide sequence: TGTGCCAGCAAGCAGGGGGGCCCCGGGGAGCTGTTTTTT. This translates into CASKQGGPGELFF.

The chain's CDR3 is CASSSLRVYQETQYF. CDR3 in DNA: TGTGCCAGCAGTTCCCTCCGGGTCTACCAAGAGACCCAGTACTTC. The rearrangement links TRBV28 to TRBJ2-5; D ambiguous. Germline CDR1 reads MDHEN; CDR2 reads SYDVKM. The CDR3 is 15 amino acids. Trimming removed 4 bases from V and 0 bases from J, with 12 bases in between. Supplemented by reference TRBV28 and TRBJ2-5, the full variable domain reads DVKVTQSSRYLVKRTGEKVFLECVQDMDHENMFWYRQDPGLGLRLIYFSYDVKMKEKGDIPEGYSVSREKKERFSLILESASTNQTSMYLCASSSLRVYQETQYFGPGTRLLVL.

V gene TRBV19 combines with J gene TRBJ2-5; the D gene is possibly TRBD1 (5 bases). The germline gives CDR1 LNHDA, CDR2 SQIVND (reference sequence). V dropped 8 bases and J dropped 2 bases, with 9 bases sitting between them. The CDR3 is 12 amino acids. This chain's CDR3 is CASGHLQETQYF. For the CDR3, the DNA is TGTGCCAGTGGACATTTGCAAGAGACCCAGTACTTC.

The chain couples TRBV2 to TRBJ1-4; the D is unclear. CDR3 length: 15 residues. V was pared by 4 bases and J by 7 bases, with 16 bases between. The germline V gene has CDR1 SNHLY and CDR2 FYNNEI. The DNA for the CDR3 is TGTGCCAGCAGTGCCCCCGGGAAAGAGGGTGAAAAACTGTTTTTT. This translates into CASSAPGKEGEKLFF.

This sequence joins TRBV5-1 and TRBJ2-5, with D tentatively TRBD2 (7 bases). V was shortened by 6 bases and J by 5 bases, with 20 bases between the two germline ends. CDR3 size: 15 residues. The germline V gene encodes CDR1 SGHRS and CDR2 YFSETQ. CDR3 sequence: CASTPLGGLQETQYF. The CDR3 DNA reads as TGCGCCAGCACCCCGCTGGGGGGGCTCCAGGAGACCCAGTACTTC.

The chain carries TRBV7-2 and TRBJ2-7, with 8 bases identical to TRBD2. Germline CDR1 SGHTA, CDR2 FQGNSA. CDR3 length: 15 residues. Losses at the gene ends were 6 bases for V and 6 bases for J; bases not matched to a gene: 13. CDR3: CASRDGGGGLGEQYF. In DNA form, the CDR3 reads TGTGCCAGCAGGGACGGGGGGGGCGGTTTAGGCGAGCAGTACTTC.

This sequence joins TRBV6-5 and TRBJ2-2; TRBD1 matches at 9 bases. J lost 4 bases, V lost 2 bases, and 5 bases had no gene match. This CDR3 has 16 residues. Germline loops: CDR1 MNHEY, CDR2 SVGAGI. In nucleotides, the CDR3 is TGTGCCAGCAGTTACCCCTCGGACAGGGGCACCGGGGAGCTGTTTTTT. Its translation is CASSYPSDRGTGELFF.

This chain uses TRBV7-6 with TRBJ1-2, with 9 bases fitting TRBD1. Germline loops: CDR1 SGHVS, CDR2 FNYEAQ. The junction had 13 bases not matched to a gene; V was cut back by 5 bases and J by 3 bases. The CDR3 has 17 residues. The CDR3 DNA reads as TGTGCCAGCAGCAAAATCCCGTCGGGACAGGGAGACTATGGCTACACCTTC. Its protein is CASSKIPSGQGDYGYTF.

The rearrangement links TRBV7-9 to TRBJ2-5; D perhaps matches TRBD2 (7 bases). With 7 bases removed from V and 5 bases from J, the gap between germline ends came to 29 bases. Germline V gene sequence: CDR1 SEHNR, CDR2 FQNEAQ (reference sequence). The CDR3 runs 18 residues. This CDR3 is CASNPNGGPLLVSETQYF. The CDR3 coding sequence is TGTGCCAGCAACCCTAACGGGGGGCCGCTATTAGTCTCCGAGACCCAGTACTTC.

This chain uses TRBV5-1 with TRBJ2-7, with 10 positions matching TRBD2. Germline-derived CDR1 and CDR2 are SGHRS and YFSETQ. This CDR3 is 15 amino acids long. Trimming took 0 bases from V and 2 from J; bases not matched to a gene: 2. The CDR3 sequence: CASSLVTSGAYEQYF. As DNA, the CDR3 is TGCGCCAGCAGCTTGGTTACTAGCGGGGCCTACGAGCAGTACTTC.

The J gene is TRBJ1-2, the V gene TRBV7-9; D unresolved. Trimming removed 1 base at V and 4 bases at J, with 19 bases between. In germline, CDR1 is SEHNR, CDR2 FQNEAQ (reference sequence). The CDR3 length is 17 residues. The DNA for the CDR3 is TGTGCCAGCAGCTTAGTATACGATTCGCCCAGCTTCTATGGCTACACCTTC. Translation gives CASSLVYDSPSFYGYTF. The full variable domain, in which reference TRBV7-9 and TRBJ1-2 provide the parts outside the CDR3, is DTGVSQNPRHKITKRGQNVTFRCDPISEHNRLYWYRQTLGQGPEFLTYFQNEAQLEKSRLLSDRFSAERPKGSFSTLEIQRTEQGDSAMYLCASSLVYDSPSFYGYTFGSGTRLTVV.

As to this clone: The germline gene is not matched at one end of the junction; a read error may be the cause. The chain carries TRBV5-1 and TRBJ1-2, with TRBD1 identical over 7 bases. CDR3 size: 13 residues. The germline V gene has CDR1 SGHRS and CDR2 YFSETQ. The chain's CDR3 is CASSYTGDYGYTF. The CDR3 DNA reads as TGCGCCAGCAGCTATACAGGGGACTACGGCTACACCTTC.

The rearrangement links TRBV5-8 to TRBJ1-5; D gene ambiguous. Trimming removed 2 bases at V and 5 bases at J, with 8 bases between. There are 13 residues in the CDR3. Looked up from germline, CDR1 is SGHTS and CDR2 is YDEGEE. In nucleotides, the CDR3 is TGTGCCAGCAGCTTTGGCCAGGATCAGCCCCAGCATTTT. Translated, it gives CASSFGQDQPQHF.